This TCR beta chain was identified in a study of T cell changes during pregnancy in multiple sclerosis. Produced via immunoSEQ multiplex PCR; TCRdb's table is partial and in-frame only. Found here are 19,000 or so clones, around 90% of them singletons; the top ten hold under 1.5%. The V gene lost 4 bases and the J gene lost 0 bases, with 12 bases spanning the gap. The CDR3 extends over 15 amino acids. Germline CDR1 is SGHNT and CDR2 is YYREEE (reference sequence). This receptor was taken from a female donor in good health, enrolled as a control in a pregnancy study. This specimen was CD4+ T cells from peripheral blood mononuclear cells, taken in the first trimester of pregnancy. This chain links TRBV5-4 with TRBJ2-3; TRBD2 might be the D (5 bases). This chain's CDR3 is CASSKRTQSTDTQYF. The CDR3 coding sequence is TGTGCCAGCAGCAAGCGGACTCAGAGCACAGATACGCAGTATTTT.